This TCR beta chain was captured in a study of cytomegalovirus exposure and HLA in healthy donors. The germline CDR1 and CDR2 sequences are SGHTA and FQGNSA. The CDR3 sequence is 16 residues long. Trimming at V came to 6 bases and at J to 2 bases, leaving 9 bases not matched to a gene. Whole-study results and caveats: A later analysis found first-cohort TCR clusters tended to co-occur in the 110 or so validation repertoires. Altogether, 150 or so TCR beta chains were recorded as cytomegalovirus-associated. Reports described diagnosis of cytomegalovirus status by the classifier as highly specific and sensitive.

As concerns this clone: The target antigen is unknown.

Assay used: immunoSEQ multiplex PCR; TCRdb lists only in-frame clones, some missing. The sample has fewer than 150,000 clones, around 88% seen once. Sequencing was carried out using PBMCs. The rearrangement uses TRBV7-2 and TRBJ2-3, with 9 nucleotides matching TRBD2. This TCR derives from a man aged 18 to 35 in good health and CMV-seronegative. The CDR3 here is CASRFSSGEYTDTQYF. The CDR3 DNA is TGTGCCAGCAGGTTTTCTAGCGGGGAATACACAGATACGCAGTATTTT.